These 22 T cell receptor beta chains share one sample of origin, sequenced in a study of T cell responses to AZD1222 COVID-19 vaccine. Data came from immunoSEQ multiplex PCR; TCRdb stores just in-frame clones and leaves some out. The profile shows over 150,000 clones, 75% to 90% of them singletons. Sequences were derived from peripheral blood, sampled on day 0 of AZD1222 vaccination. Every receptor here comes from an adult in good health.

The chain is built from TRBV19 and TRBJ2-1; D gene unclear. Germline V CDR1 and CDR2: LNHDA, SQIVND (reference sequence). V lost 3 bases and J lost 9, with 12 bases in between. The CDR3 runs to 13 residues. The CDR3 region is CASSIDHRVEQFF. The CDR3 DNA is TGTGCCAGTAGTATTGACCATAGAGTTGAGCAGTTCTTC. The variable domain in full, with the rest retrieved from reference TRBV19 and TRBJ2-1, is DGGITQSPKYLFRKEGQNVTLSCEQNLNHDAMYWYRQDPGQGLRLIYYSQIVNDFQKGDIAEGYSVSREKKESFPLTVTSAQKNPTAFYLCASSIDHRVEQFFGPGTRLTVL.

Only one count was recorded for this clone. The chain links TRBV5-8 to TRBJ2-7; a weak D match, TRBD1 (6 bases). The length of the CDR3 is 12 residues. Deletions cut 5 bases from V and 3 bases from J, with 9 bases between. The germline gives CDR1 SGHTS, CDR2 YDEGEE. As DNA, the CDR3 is TGTGCCAGCAGTTGGGACAACTACGAGCAGTACTTC. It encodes CASSWDNYEQYF.

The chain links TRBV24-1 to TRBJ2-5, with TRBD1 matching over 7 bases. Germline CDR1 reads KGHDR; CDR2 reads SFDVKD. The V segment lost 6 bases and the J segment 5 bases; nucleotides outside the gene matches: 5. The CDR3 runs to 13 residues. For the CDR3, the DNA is TGTGCCACCAGTAACAGGGGCGGGGAGACCCAGTACTTC. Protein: CATSNRGGETQYF.

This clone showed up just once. The CDR3 nucleotides read TGCGCCAGCAGTTTCGACGGGACAGGGGCTGGCGAGCAGTACTTC. Translating gives CASSFDGTGAGEQYF. The chain uses TRBV5-1 and TRBJ2-7; 10 bases line up with TRBD1. After removal of 5 bases from V and 6 bases from J, the junction contained 11 bases not matched to a gene. Looked up from germline, CDR1 is SGHRS and CDR2 is YFSETQ. The CDR3 has 15 amino acids.

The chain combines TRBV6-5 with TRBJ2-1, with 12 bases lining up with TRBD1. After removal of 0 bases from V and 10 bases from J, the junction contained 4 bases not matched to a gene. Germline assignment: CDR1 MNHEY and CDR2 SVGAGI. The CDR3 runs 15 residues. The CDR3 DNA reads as TGTGCCAGCAGTTACTCCGGGACAGGGGGCCTCGAGCAGTTCTTC. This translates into CASSYSGTGGLEQFF.

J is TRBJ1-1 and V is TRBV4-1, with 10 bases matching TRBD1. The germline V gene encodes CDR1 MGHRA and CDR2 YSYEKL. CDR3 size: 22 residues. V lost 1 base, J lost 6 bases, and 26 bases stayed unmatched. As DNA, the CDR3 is TGCGCCAGCAGCCAAGTTACCTCCGGGGACAGGGGTATAAACCCAGGCACTGCTGAAGCTTTCTTT. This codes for CASSQVTSGDRGINPGTAEAFF.

The CDR3: CASSLRQVYNYGYTF. In nucleotides, the CDR3 is TGTGCCAGCAGCCTGAGACAGGTTTATAACTATGGCTACACCTTC. The chain uses TRBV5-4 and TRBJ1-2, with D possibly matching TRBD1 (6 bases). This CDR3 has 15 residues. Germline assignment: CDR1 SGHNT and CDR2 YYREEE (reference sequence). Trimming removed 4 bases at V and 1 base at J, with 14 bases between.

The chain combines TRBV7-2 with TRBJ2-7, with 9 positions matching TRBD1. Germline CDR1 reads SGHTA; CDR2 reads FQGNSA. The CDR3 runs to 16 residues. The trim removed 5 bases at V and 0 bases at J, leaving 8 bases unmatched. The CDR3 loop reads CASSGMTGGSSYEQYF. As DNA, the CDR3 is TGTGCCAGCAGCGGAATGACAGGGGGGAGCTCCTACGAGCAGTACTTC.

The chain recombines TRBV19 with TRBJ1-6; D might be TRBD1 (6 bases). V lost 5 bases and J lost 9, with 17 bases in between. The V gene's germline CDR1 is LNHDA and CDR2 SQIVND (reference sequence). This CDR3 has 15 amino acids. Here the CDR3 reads CASSAQPGQVSPLHF. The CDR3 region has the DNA TGTGCCAGTAGTGCCCAACCGGGACAAGTTTCACCCCTCCACTTT. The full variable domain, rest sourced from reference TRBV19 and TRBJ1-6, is DGGITQSPKYLFRKEGQNVTLSCEQNLNHDAMYWYRQDPGQGLRLIYYSQIVNDFQKGDIAEGYSVSREKKESFPLTVTSAQKNPTAFYLCASSAQPGQVSPLHFGNGTRLTVT.

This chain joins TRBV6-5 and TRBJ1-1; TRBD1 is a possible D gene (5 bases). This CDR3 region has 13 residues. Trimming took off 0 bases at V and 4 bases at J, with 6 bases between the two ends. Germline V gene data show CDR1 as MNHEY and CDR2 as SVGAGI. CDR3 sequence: CASSYSRGTEAFF. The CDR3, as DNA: TGTGCCAGCAGTTACTCAAGGGGCACTGAAGCTTTCTTT.

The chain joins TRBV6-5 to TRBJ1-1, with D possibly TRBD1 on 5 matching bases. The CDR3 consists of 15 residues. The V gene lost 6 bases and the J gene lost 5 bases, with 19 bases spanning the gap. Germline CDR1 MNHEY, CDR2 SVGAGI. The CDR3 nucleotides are TGTGCCAGCAGCCCCAGGGCTGAGACGAGAACTGAAGCTTTCTTT. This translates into CASSPRAETRTEAFF.

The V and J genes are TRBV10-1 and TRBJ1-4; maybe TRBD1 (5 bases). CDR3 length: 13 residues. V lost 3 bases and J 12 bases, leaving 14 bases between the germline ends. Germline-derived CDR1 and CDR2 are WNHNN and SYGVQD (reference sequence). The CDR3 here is CASSEGPGVELFF. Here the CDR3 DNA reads TGCGCCAGCAGTGAAGGCCCGGGGGTAGAACTGTTTTTT.

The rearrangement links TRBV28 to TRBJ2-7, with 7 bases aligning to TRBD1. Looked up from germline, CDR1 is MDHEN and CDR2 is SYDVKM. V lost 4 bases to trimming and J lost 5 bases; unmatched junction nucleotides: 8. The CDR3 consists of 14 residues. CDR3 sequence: CASSSTGTANEQYF. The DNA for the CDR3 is TGTGCCAGCAGTTCGACCGGGACAGCAAACGAGCAGTACTTC.

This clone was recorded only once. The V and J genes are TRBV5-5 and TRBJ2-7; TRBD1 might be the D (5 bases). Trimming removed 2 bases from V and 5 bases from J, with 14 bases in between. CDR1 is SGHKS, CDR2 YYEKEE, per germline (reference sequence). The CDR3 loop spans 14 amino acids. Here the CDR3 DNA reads TGTGCCAGCAGCTTCTCTCTCAGGGTCCACGAGCAGTACTTC. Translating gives CASSFSLRVHEQYF.

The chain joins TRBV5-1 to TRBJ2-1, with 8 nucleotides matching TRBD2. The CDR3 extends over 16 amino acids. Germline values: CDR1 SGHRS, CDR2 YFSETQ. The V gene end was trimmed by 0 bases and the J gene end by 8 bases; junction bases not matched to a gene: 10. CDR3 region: CASSLEKPGGQDEQFF. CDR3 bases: TGCGCCAGCAGCTTGGAGAAGCCGGGAGGGCAAGATGAGCAGTTCTTC.

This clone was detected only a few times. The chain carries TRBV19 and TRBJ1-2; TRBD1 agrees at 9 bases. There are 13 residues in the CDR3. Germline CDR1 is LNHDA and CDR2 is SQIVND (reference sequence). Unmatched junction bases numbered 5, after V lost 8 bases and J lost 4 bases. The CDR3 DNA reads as TGTGCCAGTCGGGACAGGGTGGTCTATGGCTACACCTTC. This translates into CASRDRVVYGYTF.

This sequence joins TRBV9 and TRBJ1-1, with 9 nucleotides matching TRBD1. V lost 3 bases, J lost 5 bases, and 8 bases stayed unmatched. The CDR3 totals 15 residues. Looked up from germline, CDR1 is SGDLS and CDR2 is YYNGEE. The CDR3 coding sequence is TGTGCCAGCAGCGAATACGGGACAGGGATAACTGAAGCTTTCTTT. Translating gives CASSEYGTGITEAFF.

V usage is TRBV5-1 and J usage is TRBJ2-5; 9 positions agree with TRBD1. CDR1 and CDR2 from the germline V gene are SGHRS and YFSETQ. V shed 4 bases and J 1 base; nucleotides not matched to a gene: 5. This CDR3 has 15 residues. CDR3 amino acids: CASSRNRGPQETQYF. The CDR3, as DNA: TGCGCCAGCAGCCGAAACAGGGGGCCCCAAGAGACCCAGTACTTC. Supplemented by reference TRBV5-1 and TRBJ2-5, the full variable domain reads KAGVTQTPRYLIKTRGQQVTLSCSPISGHRSVSWYQQTPGQGLQFLFEYFSETQRNKGNFPGRFSGRQFSNSRSEMNVSTLELGDSALYLCASSRNRGPQETQYFGPGTRLLVL.

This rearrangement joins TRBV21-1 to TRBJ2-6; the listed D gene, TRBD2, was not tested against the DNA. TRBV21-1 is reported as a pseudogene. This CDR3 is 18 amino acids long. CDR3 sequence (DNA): TGTGCCAGCAGCGAAGGCCAGGGACTCCTGTCTGGGGCCAACGTCCTGACTTTC. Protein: CASSEGQGLLSGANVLTF.

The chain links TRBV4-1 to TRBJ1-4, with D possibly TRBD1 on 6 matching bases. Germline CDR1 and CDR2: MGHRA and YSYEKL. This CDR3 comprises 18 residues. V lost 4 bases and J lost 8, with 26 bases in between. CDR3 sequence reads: CASSLSYSRQANKEKLFF. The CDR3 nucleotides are TGCGCCAGCAGCCTTTCATATTCAAGACAGGCGAATAAAGAAAAACTGTTTTTT.

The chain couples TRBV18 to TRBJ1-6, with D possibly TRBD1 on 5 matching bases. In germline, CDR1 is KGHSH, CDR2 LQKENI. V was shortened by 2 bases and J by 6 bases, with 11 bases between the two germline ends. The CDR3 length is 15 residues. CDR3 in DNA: TGTGCCAGCTCACCAACCGGGACTTCTAATTCACCCCTCCACTTT. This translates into CASSPTGTSNSPLHF.

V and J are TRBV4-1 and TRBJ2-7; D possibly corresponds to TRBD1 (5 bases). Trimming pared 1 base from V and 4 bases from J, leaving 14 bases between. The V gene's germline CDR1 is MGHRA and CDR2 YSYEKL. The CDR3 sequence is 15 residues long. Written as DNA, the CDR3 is TGCGCCAGCAGCCAAGGGGTAATAAGGGGATACGAGCAGTACTTC. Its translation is CASSQGVIRGYEQYF.